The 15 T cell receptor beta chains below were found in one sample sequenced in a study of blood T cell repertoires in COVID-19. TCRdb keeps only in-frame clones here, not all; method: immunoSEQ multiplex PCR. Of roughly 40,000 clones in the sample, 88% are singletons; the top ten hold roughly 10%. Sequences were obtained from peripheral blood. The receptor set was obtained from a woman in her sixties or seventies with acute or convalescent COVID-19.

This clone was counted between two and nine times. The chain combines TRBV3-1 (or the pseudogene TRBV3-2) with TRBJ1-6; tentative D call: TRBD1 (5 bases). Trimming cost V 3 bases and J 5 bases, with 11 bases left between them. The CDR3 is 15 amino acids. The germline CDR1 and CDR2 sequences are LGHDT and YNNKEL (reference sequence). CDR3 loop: CASSQVDSNNSPLHF. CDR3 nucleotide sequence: TGTGCCAGCAGCCAGGTCGACAGCAATAATTCACCCCTCCACTTT.

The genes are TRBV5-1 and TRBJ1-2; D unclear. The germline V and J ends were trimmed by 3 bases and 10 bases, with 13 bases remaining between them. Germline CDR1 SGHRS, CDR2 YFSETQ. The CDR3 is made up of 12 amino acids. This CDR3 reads CASSWGGELYTF. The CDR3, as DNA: TGCGCCAGCAGCTGGGGAGGTGAGCTCTACACCTTC.

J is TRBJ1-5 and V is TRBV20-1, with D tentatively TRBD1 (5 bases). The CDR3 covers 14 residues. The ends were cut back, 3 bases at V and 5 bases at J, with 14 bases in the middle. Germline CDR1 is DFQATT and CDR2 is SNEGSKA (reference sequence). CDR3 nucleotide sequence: TGCAGTGCTAGTTTGGACACATCCGATCAGCCCCAGCATTTT. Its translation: CSASLDTSDQPQHF.

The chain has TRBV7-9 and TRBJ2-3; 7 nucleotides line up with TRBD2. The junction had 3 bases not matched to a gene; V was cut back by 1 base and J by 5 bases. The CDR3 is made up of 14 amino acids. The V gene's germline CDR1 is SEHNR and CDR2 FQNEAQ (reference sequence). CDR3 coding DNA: TGTGCCAGCAGCTTAGTCGGGGGGATAGATACGCAGTATTTT. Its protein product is CASSLVGGIDTQYF.

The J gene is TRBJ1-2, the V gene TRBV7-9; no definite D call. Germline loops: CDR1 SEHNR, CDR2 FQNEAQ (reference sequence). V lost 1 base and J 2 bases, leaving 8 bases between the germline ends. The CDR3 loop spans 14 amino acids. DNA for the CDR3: TGTGCCAGCAGCTTAGAAGCGGGCAACTATGGCTACACCTTC. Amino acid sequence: CASSLEAGNYGYTF. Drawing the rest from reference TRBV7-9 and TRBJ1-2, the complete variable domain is DTGVSQNPRHKITKRGQNVTFRCDPISEHNRLYWYRQTLGQGPEFLTYFQNEAQLEKSRLLSDRFSAERPKGSFSTLEIQRTEQGDSAMYLCASSLEAGNYGYTFGSGTRLTVV.

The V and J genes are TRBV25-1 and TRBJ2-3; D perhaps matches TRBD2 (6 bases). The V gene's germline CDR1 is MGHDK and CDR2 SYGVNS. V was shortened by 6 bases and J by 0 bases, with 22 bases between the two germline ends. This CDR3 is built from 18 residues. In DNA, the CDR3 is TGTGCCAGCAGGGGGACCCTCGGGACTTTGGGAAGCACAGATACGCAGTATTTT. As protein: CASRGTLGTLGSTDTQYF.

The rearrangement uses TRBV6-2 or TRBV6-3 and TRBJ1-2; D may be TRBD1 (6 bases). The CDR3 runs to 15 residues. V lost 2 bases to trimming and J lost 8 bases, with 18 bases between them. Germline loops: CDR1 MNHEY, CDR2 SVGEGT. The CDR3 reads CASSYVDSFIKGYTF. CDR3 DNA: TGTGCCAGCAGTTACGTGGACAGCTTCATAAAAGGCTACACCTTC.

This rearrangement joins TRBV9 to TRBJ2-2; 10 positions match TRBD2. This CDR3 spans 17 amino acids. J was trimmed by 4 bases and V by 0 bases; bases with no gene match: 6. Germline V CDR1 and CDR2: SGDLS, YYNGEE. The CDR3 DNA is TGTGCCAGCAGCGTAGCTTTACTAGCGGGACTCACCGGGGAGCTGTTTTTT. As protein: CASSVALLAGLTGELFF.

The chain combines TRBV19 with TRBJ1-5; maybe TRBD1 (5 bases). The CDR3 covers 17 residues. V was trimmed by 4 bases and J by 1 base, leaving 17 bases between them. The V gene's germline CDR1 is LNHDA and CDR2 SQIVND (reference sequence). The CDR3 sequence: CASSTKQVLVSNQPQHF. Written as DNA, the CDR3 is TGTGCCAGTAGTACCAAACAGGTTTTGGTAAGCAATCAGCCCCAGCATTTT.

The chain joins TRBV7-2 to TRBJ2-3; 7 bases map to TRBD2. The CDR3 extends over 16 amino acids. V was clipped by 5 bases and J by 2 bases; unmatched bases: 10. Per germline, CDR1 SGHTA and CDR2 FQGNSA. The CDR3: CASSQRGGVDTDTQYF. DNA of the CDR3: TGTGCCAGCAGCCAGCGCGGGGGAGTTGACACAGATACGCAGTATTTT.

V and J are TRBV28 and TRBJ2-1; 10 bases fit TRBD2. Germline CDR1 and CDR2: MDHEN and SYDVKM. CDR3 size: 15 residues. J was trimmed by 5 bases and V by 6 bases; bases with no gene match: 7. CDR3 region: CASSQAGGPDNEQFF. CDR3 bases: TGTGCCAGCAGCCAAGCGGGGGGGCCCGACAATGAGCAGTTCTTC.

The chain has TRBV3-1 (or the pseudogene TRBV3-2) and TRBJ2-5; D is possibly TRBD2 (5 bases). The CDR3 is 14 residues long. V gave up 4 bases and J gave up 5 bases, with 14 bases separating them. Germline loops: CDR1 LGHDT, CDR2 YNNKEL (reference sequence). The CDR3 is CASSRFGGSETQYF. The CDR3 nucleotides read TGTGCCAGCAGCCGTTTTGGAGGATCGGAGACCCAGTACTTC.

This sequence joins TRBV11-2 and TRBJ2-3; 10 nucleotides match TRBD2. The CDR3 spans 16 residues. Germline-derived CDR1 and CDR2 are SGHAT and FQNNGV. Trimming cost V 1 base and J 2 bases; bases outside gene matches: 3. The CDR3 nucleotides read TGTGCCAGCAGCTTAGGTAGCGGGGGGTACACAGATACGCAGTATTTT. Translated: CASSLGSGGYTDTQYF. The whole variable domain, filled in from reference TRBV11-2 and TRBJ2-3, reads EAGVAQSPRYKIIEKRQSVAFWCNPISGHATLYWYQQILGQGPKLLIQFQNNGVVDDSQLPKDRFSAERLKGVDSTLKIQPAKLEDSAVYLCASSLGSGGYTDTQYFGPGTRLTVL.

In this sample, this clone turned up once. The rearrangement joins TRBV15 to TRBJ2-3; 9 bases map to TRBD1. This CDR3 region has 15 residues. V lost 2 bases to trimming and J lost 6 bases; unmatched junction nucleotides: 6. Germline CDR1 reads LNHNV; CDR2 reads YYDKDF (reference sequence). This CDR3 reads CATSRTGQGGDTQYF. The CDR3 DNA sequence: TGTGCCACCAGCAGAACGGGACAGGGCGGGGATACGCAGTATTTT.

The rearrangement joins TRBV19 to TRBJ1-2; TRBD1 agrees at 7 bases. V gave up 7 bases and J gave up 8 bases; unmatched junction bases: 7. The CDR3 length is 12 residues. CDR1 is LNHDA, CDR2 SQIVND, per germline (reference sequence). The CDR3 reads CASKEGAAGYTF. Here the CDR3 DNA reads TGTGCCAGTAAGGAGGGGGCGGCCGGCTACACCTTC. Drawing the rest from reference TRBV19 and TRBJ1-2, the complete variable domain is DGGITQSPKYLFRKEGQNVTLSCEQNLNHDAMYWYRQDPGQGLRLIYYSQIVNDFQKGDIAEGYSVSREKKESFPLTVTSAQKNPTAFYLCASKEGAAGYTFGSGTRLTVV.